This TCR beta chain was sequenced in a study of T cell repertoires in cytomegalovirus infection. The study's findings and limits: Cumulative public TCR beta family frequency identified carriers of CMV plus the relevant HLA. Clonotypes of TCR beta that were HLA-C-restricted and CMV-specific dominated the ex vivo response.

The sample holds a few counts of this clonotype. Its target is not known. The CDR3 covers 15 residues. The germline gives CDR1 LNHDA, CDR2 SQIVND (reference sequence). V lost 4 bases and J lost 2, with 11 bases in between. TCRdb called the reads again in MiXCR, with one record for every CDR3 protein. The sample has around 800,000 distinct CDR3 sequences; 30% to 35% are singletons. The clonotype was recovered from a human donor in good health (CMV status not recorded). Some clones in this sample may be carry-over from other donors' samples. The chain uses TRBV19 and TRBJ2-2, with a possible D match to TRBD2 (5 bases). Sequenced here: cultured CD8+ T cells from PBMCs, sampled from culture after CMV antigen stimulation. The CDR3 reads CASSRGQTNTGELFF. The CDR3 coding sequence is TGTGCCAGTAGTAGAGGGCAGACCAACACCGGGGAGCTGTTTTTT.